These T cell receptor beta chains were read from a single sample in a study of shared clonotypes between healthy human individuals. The data were produced by immunoSEQ multiplex PCR, yet TCRdb's version contains in-frame clones alone and is incomplete. The profile shows about 1,800,000 clones, about 95% of them singletons. Specimen: naive CD8+ T cells sorted from blood. The source of these receptors is a man aged 18 to 30 in good health. CDR3s include the opening cysteine and the closing phenylalanine or tryptophan. The D gene is left open where the match is weak. Expanded clones are given a class, and other clones once, few, many or no size at all.

V	J	size	D	CDR3	DNA
TRBV28	TRBJ2-7	NA	NA	CASSSLSYEQYF	TGTGCCAGCAGTTCACTTTCCTACGAGCAGTACTTC
TRBV6-5	TRBJ2-1	NA	TRBD2	CASSYGTSGGINEQFF	TGTGCCAGCAGTTACGGGACTAGCGGGGGGATAAATGAGCAGTTCTTC
TRBV29-1	TRBJ2-7	NA	NA	CSVEDDLGAYEQYF	TGCAGCGTTGAAGATGATCTGGGGGCATACGAGCAGTACTTC
TRBV11-2	TRBJ2-7	once	NA	CASSFPSYEQYF	TGTGCCAGCAGCTTTCCGAGCTACGAGCAGTACTTC
TRBV4-1	TRBJ2-2	NA	NA	CASSQVSTNTGELFF	TGCGCCAGCAGCCAAGTGTCCACGAACACCGGGGAGCTGTTTTTT
TRBV6-5	TRBJ1-5	NA	NA	CASSQTGYYDQPQHF	TGTGCCAGCAGTCAAACAGGGTATTATGATCAGCCCCAGCATTTT
TRBV5-6	TRBJ2-2	NA	NA	CASSLTVNTGELFF	TGTGCCAGCAGCTTGACAGTGAACACCGGGGAGCTGTTTTTT
TRBV27	TRBJ2-2	NA	NA	CASSLLSANTGELFF	TGTGCCAGCAGTTTATTGAGCGCAAACACCGGGGAGCTGTTTTTT
TRBV10-1	TRBJ2-1	NA	NA	CASSEHNEQFF	TGCGCCAGCAGTGAGCACAATGAGCAGTTCTTC
TRBV5-4	TRBJ2-3	few	NA	CASSPGTDTQYF	TGTGCCAGCAGCCCGGGAACAGATACGCAGTATTTT
TRBV18	TRBJ1-5	once	NA	CASSPMGPWEGEQPQHF	TGTGCCAGCTCACCCATGGGCCCATGGGAGGGTGAACAGCCCCAGCATTTT
TRBV11-2	TRBJ2-2	once	NA	CASSPLVDGELFF	TGTGCCAGCAGCCCCCTGGTCGACGGGGAGCTGTTTTTT
TRBV6-4	TRBJ2-5	NA	NA	CASRYQETQYF	TGTGCCAGCAGATATCAAGAGACCCAGTACTTC
TRBV13	TRBJ2-7	NA	NA	CASSSLTANYEQYF	TGTGCCAGCAGCTCCCTTACAGCGAACTACGAGCAGTACTTC
TRBV5-6	TRBJ2-7	NA	TRBD1	CASSLATGGWYEQYF	TGTGCCAGCAGCTTGGCGACAGGGGGCTGGTACGAGCAGTACTTC
TRBV6-1	TRBJ1-1	NA	NA	CASSEDRASTEAFF	TGTGCCAGCAGTGAAGACAGGGCTTCCACTGAAGCTTTCTTT
TRBV10-2	TRBJ2-5	once	TRBD1	CASSWDSQETQYF	TGCGCCAGCAGCTGGGACAGCCAAGAGACCCAGTACTTC
TRBV4-3	TRBJ1-3	NA	NA	CASSPMAGSSGNTIYF	TGCGCCAGCAGCCCCATGGCAGGCTCCTCTGGAAACACCATATATTTT
TRBV13	TRBJ2-1	NA	TRBD2	CASSEPTSGKDNEQFF	TGTGCCAGCAGCGAACCTACTAGCGGTAAGGACAATGAGCAGTTCTTC
TRBV5-6	TRBJ1-2	NA	NA	CASSFSGDHGYTF	TGTGCCAGCAGCTTCTCAGGGGATCATGGCTACACCTTC
TRBV6-6	TRBJ2-1	NA	NA	CASISDSPEQFF	TGTGCCAGCATTTCGGACAGTCCGGAGCAGTTCTTC
TRBV28	TRBJ1-4	NA	NA	CASSLTGGETVYEKLFF	TGTGCCAGCAGTTTAACCGGCGGAGAGACCGTCTATGAAAAACTGTTTTTT
TRBV7-3	TRBJ2-2	NA	TRBD1	CASSFDPAGTGGTGELFF	TGTGCCAGCAGCTTCGATCCGGCCGGGACAGGGGGCACCGGGGAGCTGTTTTTT
TRBV7-9	TRBJ1-1	NA	NA	CASSAPLGRVNTEAFF	TGTGCCAGCAGCGCCCCGCTGGGACGTGTGAACACTGAAGCTTTCTTT
TRBV30	TRBJ2-7	NA	TRBD1	CACDRGSYEQYF	TGTGCCTGTGACAGGGGCTCCTACGAGCAGTACTTC
TRBV5-1	TRBJ1-3	NA	NA	CASSLDPGDLSGNTIYF	TGCGCCAGCAGCTTGGACCCAGGGGACCTCTCTGGAAACACCATATATTTT
TRBV4-1	TRBJ1-6	NA	NA	CASSQDRGRSPLHF	TGCGCCAGCAGCCAAGACAGGGGAAGGTCACCCCTCCACTTT
TRBV9	TRBJ1-1	NA	NA	CASSETGNTEAFF	TGTGCCAGCAGCGAGACAGGGAACACTGAAGCTTTCTTT
TRBV7-2	TRBJ1-1	NA	NA	CASSARYGYGTEAFF	TGTGCCAGCAGCGCCAGGTATGGGTATGGCACTGAAGCTTTCTTT
TRBV30	TRBJ2-7	NA	TRBD1	CAWGSTGGSYEQYF	TGTGCCTGGGGGTCGACAGGGGGTTCCTACGAGCAGTACTTC
TRBV27	TRBJ1-1	NA	NA	CASSLMPGVATEAFF	TGTGCCAGCAGTTTAATGCCAGGGGTGGCCACTGAAGCTTTCTTT
TRBV4-3	TRBJ2-7	NA	NA	CASSQLQGSGEQYF	TGCGCCAGCAGCCAACTACAGGGCTCGGGCGAGCAGTACTTC
TRBV27	TRBJ1-1	NA	NA	CASSIDRNTEAFF	TGTGCCAGCAGTATAGACAGGAACACTGAAGCTTTCTTT
TRBV29-1	TRBJ1-2	NA	TRBD1	CSVEESTGEYGYTF	TGCAGCGTTGAAGAGTCGACAGGGGAATATGGCTACACCTTC
TRBV4-1	TRBJ1-2	NA	NA	CASSQAWGSYGYTF	TGCGCCAGCAGCCAAGCGTGGGGGAGCTATGGCTACACCTTC
TRBV27	TRBJ2-3	NA	NA	CASSLPPNPDTQYF	TGTGCCAGCAGTTTACCCCCTAACCCCGATACGCAGTATTTT